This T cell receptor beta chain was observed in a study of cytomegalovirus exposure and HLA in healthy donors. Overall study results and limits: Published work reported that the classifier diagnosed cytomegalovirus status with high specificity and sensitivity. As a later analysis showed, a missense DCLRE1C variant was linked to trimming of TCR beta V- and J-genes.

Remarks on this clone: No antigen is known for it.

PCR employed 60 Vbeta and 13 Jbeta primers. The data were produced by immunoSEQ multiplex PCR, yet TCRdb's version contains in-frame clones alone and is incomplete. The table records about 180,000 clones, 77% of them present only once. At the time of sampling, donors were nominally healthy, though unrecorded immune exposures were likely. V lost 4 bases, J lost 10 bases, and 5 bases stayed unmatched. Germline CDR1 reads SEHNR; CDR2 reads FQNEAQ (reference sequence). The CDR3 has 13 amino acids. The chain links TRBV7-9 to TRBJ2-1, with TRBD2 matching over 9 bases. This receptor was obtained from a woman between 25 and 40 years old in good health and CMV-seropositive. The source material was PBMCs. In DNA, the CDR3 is TGTGCCAGCAGCTCAGCGGGAGGAAAAGAGCAGTTCTTC. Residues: CASSSAGGKEQFF.